This T cell receptor beta chain was obtained from a study of radiation and T cells in renal cell carcinoma. Study summary: Nephrectomy followed 15 Gy stereotactic body radiation by 4 weeks.

This CDR3 is built from 19 residues. Germline assignment: CDR1 MGHRA and CDR2 YSYEKL. Time point: blood 2 weeks post-SBRT. Described treatment: 15 Gy SBRT to primary tumor, nephrectomy 4 weeks later. Serial blood draws occurred at baseline and 2 and 4 weeks post-SBRT. In the case of this clone: The antigen is undetermined. The junction and the germline gene differ at one end; a read error may be behind it.

Sequencing was performed with immunoSEQ multiplex PCR; in TCRdb, only in-frame clones are kept and a portion is missing. Of tens of thousands of clones detected, approximately 83% appear once; the ten largest clones hold 20% to 25%. General study findings and limits: Top tumor clonotypes rose in blood 2 weeks post-radiation, then contracted.

The input for sequencing was blood, taken from a patient whose treatment included radiotherapy and nephrectomy. The rearrangement uses TRBV4-1 and TRBJ1-2; 8 bases align to TRBD1. The source of this sequence is a woman aged 45-65 years with renal cell carcinoma. For the CDR3, the DNA is TGCGCCAGCAGCAAAGAGTTAATAGGACAGGGCCTCCAATTCTATGGCTACACCTTC. Protein: CASSKELIGQGLQFYGYTF.